The present T cell receptor (beta chain) was sequenced within a study of PD-L1 blockade in urothelial cancer. Study summary: Bladder-origin urothelial cancer in males covered about 90% of the roughly 30 patients. The analyses of blood took place 3 weeks (second dose) and 6 weeks after treatment start. Specimens of blood held a median count of about 150,000 T cells.

The CDR3 length is 16 residues. Germline CDR1 LNHNV, CDR2 YYDKDF (reference sequence). Trimming cost V 0 bases and J 2 bases, with 13 bases left between them. Spike-ins of synthetic TCR analog templates went into each PCR. Assay: immunoSEQ multiplex PCR; the TCRdb copy retains only in-frame clones and omits some. Of more than 30,000 clones listed, around 82% were seen once; the top ten hold about a sixth. The sequencing used PBMCs, collected around atezolizumab (anti-PD-L1) treatment. The receptor's source is a man aged 55 to 70 with urothelial cancer. This chain uses TRBV15 with TRBJ1-2; no definite D call. CDR3 region: CATSRELQRANYGYTF. The CDR3 nucleotides read TGTGCCACCAGCAGAGAGCTCCAGCGGGCGAACTATGGCTACACCTTC.